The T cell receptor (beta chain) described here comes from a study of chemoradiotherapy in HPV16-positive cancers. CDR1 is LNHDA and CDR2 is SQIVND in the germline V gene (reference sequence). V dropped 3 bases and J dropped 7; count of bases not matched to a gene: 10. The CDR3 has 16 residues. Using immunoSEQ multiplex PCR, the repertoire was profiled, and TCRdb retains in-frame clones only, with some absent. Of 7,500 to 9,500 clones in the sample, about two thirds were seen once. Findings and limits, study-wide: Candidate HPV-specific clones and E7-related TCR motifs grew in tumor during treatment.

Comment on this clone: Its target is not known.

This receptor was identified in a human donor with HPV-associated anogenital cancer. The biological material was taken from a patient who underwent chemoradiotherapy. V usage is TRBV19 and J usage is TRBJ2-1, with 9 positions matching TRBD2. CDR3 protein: CASSILLSGGRNEQFF. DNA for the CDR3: TGTGCCAGTAGTATTTTACTTAGCGGGGGTCGGAATGAGCAGTTCTTC.